The T cell receptor beta chain described here comes from a study of response to subunit inactivated influenza vaccine. Findings and limits, study-wide: Few additional T cells are recruited per seasonal influenza vaccination, authors suggested.

TCRdb itself ran the RT-PCR reads through MiXCR, one entry per CDR3 protein. The sample has approximately 500,000 distinct CDR3 sequences; 12% to 15% are singletons. V was clipped by 5 bases and J by 4 bases; unmatched bases: 7. The CDR3 is 15 amino acids. As concerns this clonotype: Its antigen is unknown.

The sequence came from a man between 50 and 59 years old who received an inactivated influenza vaccine. The sample here was PBMCs from blood, taken about 11 days after vaccination. This sequence joins TRBV12-3 or TRBV12-4 and TRBJ2-7; 11 bases line up with TRBD1. The CDR3 DNA sequence: TGTGCCAGCAGTCCGTTAGGACAGGGGGCATACGAGCAGTACTTC. Protein product: CASSPLGQGAYEQYF.